The source of this TCR beta chain is a study of cytomegalovirus exposure and HLA in healthy donors. As for the study in general: Roughly 92 million unique TCRs, all from HLA-typed donors, were included in an early release of the data.

After removal of 5 bases from V and 4 bases from J, the junction contained 4 bases not matched to a gene. There are 15 residues in the CDR3. The germline V gene encodes CDR1 SGHNT and CDR2 YYREEE (reference sequence). Study results and limitations: Certain sequence variants were highly shared and formed a cluster, and this cluster was likely a sequencing artifact.

The PCR contained 60 Vbeta and 13 Jbeta primers. The assay was immunoSEQ multiplex PCR, and TCRdb's table has in-frame clones only and misses some. The data hold 75,000 to 90,000 clones, with 60% to 85% observed a single time. As concerns this clone: Its antigen remains unidentified.

The gene calls are TRBV5-4 and TRBJ2-5; TRBD2 agrees at 14 bases. Specimen: PBMCs. The TCR sequence derives from a male donor in good health and CMV-seropositive. This chain's CDR3 is CASRAGLAGVETQYF. In DNA, the CDR3 is TGTGCCAGCAGGGCGGGACTAGCGGGGGTAGAGACCCAGTACTTC.